Below are 18 T cell receptor beta chains sequenced from a single sample in a study of cytomegalovirus exposure and HLA in healthy donors. Researchers ran the PCR with 60 Vbeta and 13 Jbeta primers. Clones were read by immunoSEQ multiplex PCR, and TCRdb kept only the in-frame ones, dropping some. This table has about 160,000 clones, roughly four fifths appearing once. Sequenced sample: PBMCs. All receptors derive from a male donor in good health and CMV-seropositive.

The V call is TRBV5-1, the J call TRBJ2-3; TRBD2 aligns across 13 bases. V lost 2 bases to trimming and J lost 4 bases; unmatched junction nucleotides: 7. The CDR3 spans 17 residues. The V gene's germline CDR1 is SGHRS and CDR2 YFSETQ. The CDR3 here is CASSFGLAGVNPDTQYF. Here the CDR3 DNA reads TGCGCCAGCAGCTTCGGACTAGCGGGGGTCAACCCAGATACGCAGTATTTT.

This clone has just one count. The junction differs from germline at one of its ends, possibly a read error. The genes are TRBV7-9 and TRBJ2-7, with 8 bases identical to TRBD1. Germline CDR1 reads SEHNR; CDR2 reads FQNEAQ (reference sequence). This CDR3 region has 15 residues. For the CDR3, the DNA is TGTGCCACAACGGGGCCAGACAGGGGATCCTACGAGCAGTGCTTC. Amino acids: CATTGPDRGSYEQCF.

The gene calls are TRBV5-1 and TRBJ2-5, with 8 bases that match TRBD1. CDR1 is SGHRS, CDR2 YFSETQ, per germline. V lost 4 bases to trimming and J lost 11 bases; unmatched junction nucleotides: 13. This CDR3 is 14 amino acids long. The CDR3 DNA reads TGCGCCAGCAGCCAAACGGGACAGGCCAAGGAGCAGTACTTC. This codes for CASSQTGQAKEQYF.

The chain couples TRBV2 to TRBJ2-5; D possibly corresponds to TRBD2 (5 bases). Trimming stripped 5 bases from V and 5 bases from J, with 12 bases between. CDR3 length: 13 residues. From germline, CDR1 is SNHLY and CDR2 FYNNEI. In nucleotides, the CDR3 is TGTGCCAGCAGTCCGAGGGATTTGGAGACCCAGTACTTC. This translates into CASSPRDLETQYF.

This chain connects TRBV15 to TRBJ2-3, with D possibly TRBD1 on 5 matching bases. The CDR3 spans 14 residues. Germline CDR1 and CDR2: LNHNV and YYDKDF (reference sequence). With 0 bases removed from V and 2 bases from J, the gap between germline ends came to 6 bases. The CDR3 is CATSRDRATDTQYF. The CDR3 nucleotides are TGTGCCACCAGCAGAGACAGGGCCACAGATACGCAGTATTTT.

A single count supports this clone. Here the CDR3 reads CASSRTGNYGYTF. As DNA, the CDR3 is TGTGCCAGCAGCCGAACAGGGAATTATGGCTACACCTTC. V is TRBV14 and J is TRBJ1-2, with D perhaps matching TRBD1 (6 bases). CDR1 is SGHDN and CDR2 is FVKESK in the germline V gene. Trimming left V 4 bases short and J 5 bases short, with 11 bases between. The length of the CDR3 is 13 residues.

The chain combines TRBV5-3 with TRBJ2-7; possible D gene TRBD1, 6 bases. TRBV5-3 is assigned to the ORF class and has an uncertain function. V was trimmed by 0 bases and J by 2 bases, leaving 18 bases between them. This CDR3 contains 17 residues. CDR3 residues: CARSLGNRDTETYEQYF. CDR3 bases: TGTGCCAGAAGCTTGGGGAACCGGGACACCGAGACCTACGAGCAGTACTTC.

The V call is TRBV27, the J call TRBJ2-7; 8 positions match TRBD1. The CDR3 length is 14 residues. Germline V gene data show CDR1 as MNHEY and CDR2 as SMNVEV (reference sequence). The V and J ends lost 6 bases and 2 bases, in that order; junction bases with no gene match: 6. Here the CDR3 DNA reads TGTGCCAGCAGAGTGACAGGGGCCCCCTACGAGCAGTACTTC. It codes for CASRVTGAPYEQYF.

Worth noting for this clone: At one end, the junction sequence differs from germline, possibly due to a read error. The chain employs TRBV11-3 and TRBJ1-6, with 7 bases identical to TRBD1. This CDR3 is 18 amino acids long. Looked up from germline, CDR1 is SGHNT and CDR2 is YENEEA. The CDR3 protein is CASSLVRQGEIPNSALHF. The DNA of the CDR3 is TGTGCCAGCAGCTTAGTAAGGCAGGGGGAGATTCCCAATTCAGCCCTCCACTTT.

CDR3 in DNA: TGTGCCAGCAGCTTATATAGAGGACTAGCGATCGGGGAGCTGTTTTTT. Its translation: CASSLYRGLAIGELFF. The chain is built from TRBV11-2 and TRBJ2-2, with TRBD2 matching over 9 bases. The ends lost 2 bases at V and 7 bases at J; junction bases unmatched: 8. There are 16 residues in the CDR3. CDR1 and CDR2 (germline): SGHAT, FQNNGV. The full variable domain, its missing parts supplied by reference TRBV11-2 and TRBJ2-2, is EAGVAQSPRYKIIEKRQSVAFWCNPISGHATLYWYQQILGQGPKLLIQFQNNGVVDDSQLPKDRFSAERLKGVDSTLKIQPAKLEDSAVYLCASSLYRGLAIGELFFGEGSRLTVL.

DNA for the CDR3: TGTGCCAGCAGTGGGCGGGGGGCGGCTAATGAAAAACTGTTTTTT. It codes for CASSGRGAANEKLFF. The chain links TRBV2 to TRBJ1-4; tentatively, D is TRBD1 (6 bases). The CDR3 loop spans 15 amino acids. Germline V lookup: CDR1 SNHLY, CDR2 FYNNEI. V gave up 4 bases and J gave up 3 bases, with 12 bases separating them.

This chain joins TRBV5-1 and TRBJ2-1; 12 bases match TRBD2. Trimming removed 1 base from V and 8 bases from J; junction bases left unmatched: 1. Germline values: CDR1 SGHRS, CDR2 YFSETQ. The CDR3 is made up of 14 amino acids. The CDR3 spells CASSLLAGGDEQFF. The CDR3 nucleotides are TGCGCCAGCAGCTTGCTAGCGGGGGGGGATGAGCAGTTCTTC.

The chain employs TRBV10-3 and TRBJ1-1; D unclear. From germline, CDR1 is ENHRY and CDR2 SYGVKD. CDR3 size: 15 residues. The V gene lost 3 bases and the J gene lost 0 bases, with 11 bases spanning the gap. The CDR3 loop is CAISDPNSMNTEAFF. The CDR3 DNA reads as TGTGCCATCAGTGACCCTAACAGCATGAACACTGAAGCTTTCTTT.

V gene TRBV5-1 combines with J gene TRBJ1-1; a weak D match, TRBD1 (5 bases). Per the germline V gene, CDR1 is SGHRS and CDR2 is YFSETQ. Trimming shortened V by 3 bases and J by 2 bases, and 11 bases separated the two germline ends. The CDR3 has 14 amino acids. The CDR3 DNA follows: TGCGCCAGCAGCTCGGACGGGGGAAACACTGAAGCTTTCTTT. Protein: CASSSDGGNTEAFF.

The gene calls are TRBV21-1 and TRBJ2-7; TRBD2, the D gene given by the table, was not confirmed from the DNA. TRBV21-1 is classified as a pseudogene. This CDR3 has 16 amino acids. The CDR3 spells CASSQAWTEQLYEQYF. For the CDR3, the DNA is TGTGCCAGCAGTCAAGCCTGGACTGAACAACTCTACGAGCAGTACTTC.

The chain links TRBV9 to TRBJ2-5; 10 positions agree with TRBD1. V lost 0 bases and J lost 4; bases outside the gene matches: 3. Germline V gives CDR1 SGDLS, CDR2 YYNGEE. This CDR3 contains 15 residues. This chain's CDR3 is CASSVGTGGRETQYF. The CDR3 DNA is TGTGCCAGCAGCGTAGGGACAGGGGGTCGAGAGACCCAGTACTTC. Combining the CDR3 with reference TRBV9 and TRBJ2-5 gives the whole variable domain DSGVTQTPKHLITATGQRVTLRCSPRSGDLSVYWYQQSLDQGLQFLIQYYNGEERAKGNILERFSAQQFPDLHSELNLSSLELGDSALYFCASSVGTGGRETQYFGPGTRLLVL.

The V gene is TRBV5-1, the J gene TRBJ1-2, with 7 nucleotides matching TRBD1. The V segment lost 2 bases and the J segment 3 bases; nucleotides outside the gene matches: 4. This CDR3 has 14 amino acids. Looked up from germline, CDR1 is SGHRS and CDR2 is YFSETQ. The CDR3 is CASSFLGGDYGYTF. The CDR3, as DNA: TGCGCCAGCAGCTTTTTAGGGGGCGACTATGGCTACACCTTC.

This chain connects TRBV5-1 to TRBJ2-1, with 10 bases aligning to TRBD2. The V gene's germline CDR1 is SGHRS and CDR2 YFSETQ. V lost 1 base, J lost 7 bases, and 5 bases stayed unmatched. This CDR3 comprises 15 residues. DNA of the CDR3: TGCGCCAGCAGCTTGAGACTAGCGGGTGCGAATGAGCAGTTCTTC. The encoded protein is CASSLRLAGANEQFF.